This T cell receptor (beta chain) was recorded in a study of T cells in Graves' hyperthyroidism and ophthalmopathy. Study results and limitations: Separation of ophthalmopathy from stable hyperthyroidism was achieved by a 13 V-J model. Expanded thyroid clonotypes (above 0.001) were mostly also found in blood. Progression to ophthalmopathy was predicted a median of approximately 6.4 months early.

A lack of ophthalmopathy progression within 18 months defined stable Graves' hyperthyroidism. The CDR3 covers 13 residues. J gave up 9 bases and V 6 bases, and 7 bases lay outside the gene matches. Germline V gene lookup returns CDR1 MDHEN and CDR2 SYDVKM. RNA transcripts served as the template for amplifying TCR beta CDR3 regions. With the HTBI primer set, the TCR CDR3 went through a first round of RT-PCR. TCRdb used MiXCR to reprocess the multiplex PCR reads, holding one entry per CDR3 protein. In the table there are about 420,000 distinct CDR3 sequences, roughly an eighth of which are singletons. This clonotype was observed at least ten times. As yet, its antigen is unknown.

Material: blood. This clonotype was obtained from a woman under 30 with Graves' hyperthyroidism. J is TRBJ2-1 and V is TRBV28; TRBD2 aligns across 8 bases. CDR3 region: CASRGLVMGEQFF. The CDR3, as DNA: TGTGCCAGCAGGGGACTAGTAATGGGTGAGCAGTTCTTC.